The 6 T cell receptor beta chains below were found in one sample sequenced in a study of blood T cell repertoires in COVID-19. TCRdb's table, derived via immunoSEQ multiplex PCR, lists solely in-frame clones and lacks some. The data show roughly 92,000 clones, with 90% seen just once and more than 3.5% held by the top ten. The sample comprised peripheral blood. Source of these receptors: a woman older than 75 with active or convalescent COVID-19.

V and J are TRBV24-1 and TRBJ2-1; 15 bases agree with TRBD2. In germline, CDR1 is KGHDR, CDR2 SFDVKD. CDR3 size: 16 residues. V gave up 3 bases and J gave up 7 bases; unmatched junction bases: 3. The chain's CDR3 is CATSDGGLAGGNEQFF. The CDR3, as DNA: TGTGCCACCAGTGATGGGGGACTAGCGGGAGGAAATGAGCAGTTCTTC.

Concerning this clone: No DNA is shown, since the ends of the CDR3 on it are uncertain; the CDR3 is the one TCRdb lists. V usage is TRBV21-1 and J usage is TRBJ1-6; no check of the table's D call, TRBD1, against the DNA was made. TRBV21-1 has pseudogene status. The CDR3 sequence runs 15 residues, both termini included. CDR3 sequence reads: CASSKVGTGNSPLHF.

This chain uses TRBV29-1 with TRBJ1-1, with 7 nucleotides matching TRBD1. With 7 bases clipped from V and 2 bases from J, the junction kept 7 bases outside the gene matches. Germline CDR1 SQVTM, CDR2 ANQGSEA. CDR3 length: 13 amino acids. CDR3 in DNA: TGCAGCGCTCCGGGACAGTTCAACACTGAAGCTTTCTTT. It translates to CSAPGQFNTEAFF.

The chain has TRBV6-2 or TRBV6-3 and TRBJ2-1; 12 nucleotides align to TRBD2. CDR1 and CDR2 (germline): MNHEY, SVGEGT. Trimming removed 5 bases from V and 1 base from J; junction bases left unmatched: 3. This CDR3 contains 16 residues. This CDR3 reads CASSGLAGSSYNEQFF. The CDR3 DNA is TGTGCCAGCAGTGGACTAGCGGGATCATCCTACAATGAGCAGTTCTTC.

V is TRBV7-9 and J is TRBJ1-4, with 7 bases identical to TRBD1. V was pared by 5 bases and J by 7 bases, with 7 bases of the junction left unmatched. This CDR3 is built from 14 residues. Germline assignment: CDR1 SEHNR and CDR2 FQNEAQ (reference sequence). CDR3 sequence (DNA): TGTGCCAGCAGCCAAGACAGGGTCTTTGAAAAACTGTTTTTT. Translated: CASSQDRVFEKLFF.

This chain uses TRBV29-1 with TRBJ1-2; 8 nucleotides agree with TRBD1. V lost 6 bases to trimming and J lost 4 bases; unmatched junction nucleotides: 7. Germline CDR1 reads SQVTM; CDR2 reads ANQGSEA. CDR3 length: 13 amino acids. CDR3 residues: CSVATGVGYGYTF. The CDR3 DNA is TGCAGCGTCGCGACAGGGGTGGGCTATGGCTACACCTTC.